The sample holds a few counts of the clone carrying this T cell receptor beta chain. Its antigen is not known. These data are taken from a study of T-cell memory formation after mild COVID-19. One entry per CDR3 protein, called by TCRdb with MiXCR from the 5' RACE reads. Altogether just under 150,000 distinct CDR3 sequences are present, about 6% being singletons, with the ten largest covering about 1.9%. The CDR3 loop spans 13 amino acids. The germline V gene has CDR1 KGHDR and CDR2 SFDVKD. V lost 9 bases and J lost 6, with 14 bases in between. Findings of the study overall: Within pre-infection memory, some responding clones were found, suggesting cross-reactive memory joined.

Sequencing was performed on PBMCs or a T cell subset sorted from them (not recorded which). The chain links TRBV24-1 to TRBJ2-1; D is possibly TRBD1 (6 bases). The receptor was derived from an adult woman who had mild COVID-19 (a few samples of this study predate the infection). Cell type and time point are not known. Here the CDR3 DNA reads TGTGCCACCCGAGGGGGAGTATCCAATGAGCAGTTCTTC. Translating gives CATRGGVSNEQFF.